This TCR beta chain was captured in a study of early T cells in non-severe SARS-CoV-2 infection. About the study: Unsorted whole blood bulk RNA was sequenced, with unpaired chains.

Individual cDNA molecules each received unique molecular identifiers attached to them. One entry per CDR3 protein, called by TCRdb with MiXCR from the 5' RACE reads. The table lists roughly 100,000 distinct CDR3 sequences, roughly 13% of them singletons. Study-wide results and caveats: VDJdb matching, biased toward anti-spike CD8 responses, missed private and CD4 specificities.

Details on this clonotype: Antigen specificity is unknown.

The CDR3 consists of 15 residues. Germline values: CDR1 SQVTM, CDR2 ANQGSEA. Trimming pared 6 bases from V and 0 bases from J, leaving 15 bases between. The specimen sequenced was whole blood. This rearrangement joins TRBV29-1 to TRBJ2-1; D perhaps matches TRBD1 (6 bases). This sequence originates from an adult who was a healthcare worker with PCR-confirmed SARS-CoV-2 infection or an uninfected control (not recorded which). The CDR3 is CSVDASRGSYNEQFF. CDR3 DNA sequence: TGCAGCGTAGACGCGAGCAGGGGCTCCTACAATGAGCAGTTCTTC.